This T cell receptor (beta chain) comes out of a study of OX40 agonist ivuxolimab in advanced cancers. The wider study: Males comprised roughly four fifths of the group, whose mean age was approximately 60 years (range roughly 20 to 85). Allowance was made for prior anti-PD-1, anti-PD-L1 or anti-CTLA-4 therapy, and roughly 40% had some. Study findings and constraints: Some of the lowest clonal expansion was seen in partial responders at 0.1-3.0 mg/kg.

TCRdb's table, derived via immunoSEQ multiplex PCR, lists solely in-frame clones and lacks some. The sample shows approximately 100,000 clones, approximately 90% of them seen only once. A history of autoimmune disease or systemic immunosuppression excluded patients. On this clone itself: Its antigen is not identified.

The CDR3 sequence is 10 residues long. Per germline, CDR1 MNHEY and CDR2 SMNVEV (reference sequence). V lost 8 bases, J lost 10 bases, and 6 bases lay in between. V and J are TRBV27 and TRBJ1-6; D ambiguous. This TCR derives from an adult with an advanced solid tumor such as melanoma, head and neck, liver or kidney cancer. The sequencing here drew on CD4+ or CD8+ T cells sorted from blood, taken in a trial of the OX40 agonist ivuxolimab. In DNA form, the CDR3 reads TGTGCCAGCTTCGAGTCACCCCTCCACTTT. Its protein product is CASFESPLHF.